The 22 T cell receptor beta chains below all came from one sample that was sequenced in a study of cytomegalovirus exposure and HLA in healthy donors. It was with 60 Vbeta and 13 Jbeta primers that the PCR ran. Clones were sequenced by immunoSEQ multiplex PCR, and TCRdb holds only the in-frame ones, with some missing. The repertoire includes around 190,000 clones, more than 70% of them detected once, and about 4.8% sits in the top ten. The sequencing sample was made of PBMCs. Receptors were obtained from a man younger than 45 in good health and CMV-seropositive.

CDR3 DNA sequence: TGTGCCAGCAGGAACAGGGTAGACACTGAAGCTTTCTTT. Translation: CASRNRVDTEAFF. The genes are TRBV6-6 and TRBJ1-1, with D possibly TRBD1 on 6 matching bases. V was shortened by 6 bases and J by 3 bases, with 11 bases between the two germline ends. This CDR3 region has 13 residues. Per the germline V gene, CDR1 is MNHNY and CDR2 is SVGAGI (reference sequence).

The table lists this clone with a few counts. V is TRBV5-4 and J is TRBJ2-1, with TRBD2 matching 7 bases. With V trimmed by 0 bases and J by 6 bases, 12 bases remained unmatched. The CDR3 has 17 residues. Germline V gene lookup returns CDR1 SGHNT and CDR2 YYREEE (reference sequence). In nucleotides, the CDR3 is TGTGCCAGCAGCTTGGGTCTAGGGCGGGAGAGGAGCAATGAGCAGTTCTTC. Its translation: CASSLGLGRERSNEQFF.

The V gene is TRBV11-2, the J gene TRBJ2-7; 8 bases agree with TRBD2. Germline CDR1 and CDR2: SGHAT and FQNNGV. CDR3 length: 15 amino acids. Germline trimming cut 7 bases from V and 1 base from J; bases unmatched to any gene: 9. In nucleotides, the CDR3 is TGTGCCAGCACCCTAACCCGGGGGGGATCCTACGAGCAGTACTTC. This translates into CASTLTRGGSYEQYF.

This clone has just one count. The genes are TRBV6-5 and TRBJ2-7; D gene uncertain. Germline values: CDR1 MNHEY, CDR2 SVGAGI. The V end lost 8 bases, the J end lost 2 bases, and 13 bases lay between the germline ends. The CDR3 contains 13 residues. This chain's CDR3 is CASSGTAPYEQYF. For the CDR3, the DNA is TGTGCCAGCTCGGGTACGGCCCCCTACGAGCAGTACTTC.

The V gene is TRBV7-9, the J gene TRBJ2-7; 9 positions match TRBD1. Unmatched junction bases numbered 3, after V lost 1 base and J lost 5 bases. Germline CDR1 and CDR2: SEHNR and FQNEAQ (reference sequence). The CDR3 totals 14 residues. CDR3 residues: CASSLGQGENEQYF. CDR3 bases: TGTGCCAGCAGCTTAGGACAGGGGGAGAACGAGCAGTACTTC. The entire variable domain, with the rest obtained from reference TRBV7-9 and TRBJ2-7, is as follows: DTGVSQNPRHKITKRGQNVTFRCDPISEHNRLYWYRQTLGQGPEFLTYFQNEAQLEKSRLLSDRFSAERPKGSFSTLEIQRTEQGDSAMYLCASSLGQGENEQYFGPGTRLTVT.

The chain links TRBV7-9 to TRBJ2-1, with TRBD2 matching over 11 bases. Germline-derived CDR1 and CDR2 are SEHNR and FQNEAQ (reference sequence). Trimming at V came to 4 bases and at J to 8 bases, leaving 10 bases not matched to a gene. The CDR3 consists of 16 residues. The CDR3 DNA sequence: TGTGCCAGCAGCTCGGGGACTAGCGGCTCGGGGGATGAGCAGTTCTTC. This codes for CASSSGTSGSGDEQFF. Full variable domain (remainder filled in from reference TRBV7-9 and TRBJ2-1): DTGVSQNPRHKITKRGQNVTFRCDPISEHNRLYWYRQTLGQGPEFLTYFQNEAQLEKSRLLSDRFSAERPKGSFSTLEIQRTEQGDSAMYLCASSSGTSGSGDEQFFGPGTRLTVL.

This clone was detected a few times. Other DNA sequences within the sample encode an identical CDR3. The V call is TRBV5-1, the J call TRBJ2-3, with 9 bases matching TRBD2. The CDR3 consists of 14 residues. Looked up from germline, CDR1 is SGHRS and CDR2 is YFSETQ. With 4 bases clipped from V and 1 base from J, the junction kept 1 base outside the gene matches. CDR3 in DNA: TGCGCCAGCAGCAGGACTAGCGGCACAGATACGCAGTATTTT. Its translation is CASSRTSGTDTQYF.

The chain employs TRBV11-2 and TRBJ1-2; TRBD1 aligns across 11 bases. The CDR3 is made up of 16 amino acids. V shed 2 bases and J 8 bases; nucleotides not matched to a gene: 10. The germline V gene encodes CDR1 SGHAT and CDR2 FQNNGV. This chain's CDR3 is CASSLSPRTGGYGYTF. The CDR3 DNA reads TGTGCCAGCAGCTTATCCCCCAGGACAGGGGGCTACGGCTACACCTTC.

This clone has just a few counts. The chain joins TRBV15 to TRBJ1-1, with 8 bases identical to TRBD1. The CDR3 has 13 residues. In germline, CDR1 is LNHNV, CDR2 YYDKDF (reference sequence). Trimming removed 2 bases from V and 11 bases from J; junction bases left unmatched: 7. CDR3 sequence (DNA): TGTGCCACCAGCAGATCGGACAGGGATGTGGCTTTCTTT. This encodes CATSRSDRDVAFF. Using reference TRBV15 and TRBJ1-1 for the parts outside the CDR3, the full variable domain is DAMVIQNPRYQVTQFGKPVTLSCSQTLNHNVMYWYQQKSSQAPKLLFHYYDKDFNNEADTPDNFQSRRPNTSFCFLDIRSPGLGDTAMYLCATSRSDRDVAFFGQGTRLTVV.

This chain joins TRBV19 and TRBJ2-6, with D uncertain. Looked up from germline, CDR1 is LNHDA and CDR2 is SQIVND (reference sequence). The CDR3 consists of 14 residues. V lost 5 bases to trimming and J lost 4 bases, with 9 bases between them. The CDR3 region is CASSPWLGANVLTF. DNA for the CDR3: TGTGCCAGTAGTCCCTGGCTCGGGGCCAACGTCCTGACTTTC.

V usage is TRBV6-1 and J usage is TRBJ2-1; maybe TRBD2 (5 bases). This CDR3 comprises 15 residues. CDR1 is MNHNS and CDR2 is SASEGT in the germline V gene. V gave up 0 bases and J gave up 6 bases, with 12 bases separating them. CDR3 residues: CASSEARAAFNEQFF. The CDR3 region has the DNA TGTGCCAGCAGTGAAGCGCGAGCGGCTTTCAATGAGCAGTTCTTC.

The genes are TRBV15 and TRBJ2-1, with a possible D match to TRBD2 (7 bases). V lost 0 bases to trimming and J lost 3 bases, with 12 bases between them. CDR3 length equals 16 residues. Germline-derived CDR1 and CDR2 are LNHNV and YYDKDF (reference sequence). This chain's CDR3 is CATSREGGGLYNEQFF. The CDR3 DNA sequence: TGTGCCACCAGCAGAGAGGGGGGGGGCCTCTACAATGAGCAGTTCTTC.

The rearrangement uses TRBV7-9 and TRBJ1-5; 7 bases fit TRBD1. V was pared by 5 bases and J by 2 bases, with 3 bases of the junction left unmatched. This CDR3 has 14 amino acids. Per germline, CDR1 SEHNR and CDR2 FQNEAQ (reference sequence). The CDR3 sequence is CASSTGTGNQPQHF. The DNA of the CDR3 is TGTGCCAGCAGCACCGGGACAGGCAATCAGCCCCAGCATTTT.

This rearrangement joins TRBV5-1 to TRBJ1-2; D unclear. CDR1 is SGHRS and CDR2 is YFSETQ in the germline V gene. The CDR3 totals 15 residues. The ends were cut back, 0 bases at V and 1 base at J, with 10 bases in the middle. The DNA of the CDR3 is TGCGCCAGCAGCTTGGACAGCACACTTAACTATGGCTACACCTTC. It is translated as CASSLDSTLNYGYTF.

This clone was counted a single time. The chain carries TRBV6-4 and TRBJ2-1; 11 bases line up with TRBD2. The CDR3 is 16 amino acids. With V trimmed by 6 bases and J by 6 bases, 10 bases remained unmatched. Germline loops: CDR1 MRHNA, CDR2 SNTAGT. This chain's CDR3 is CASSLSGGAYSNEQFF. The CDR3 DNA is TGTGCCAGCAGCCTTAGCGGGGGGGCGTATAGCAATGAGCAGTTCTTC.

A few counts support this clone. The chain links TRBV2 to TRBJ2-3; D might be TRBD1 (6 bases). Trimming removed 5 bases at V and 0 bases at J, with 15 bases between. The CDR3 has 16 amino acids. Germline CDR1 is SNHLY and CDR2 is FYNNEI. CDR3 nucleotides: TGTGCCAGCAGTTTGGGTAGAGGGGGTAGCACAGATACGCAGTATTTT. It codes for CASSLGRGGSTDTQYF.

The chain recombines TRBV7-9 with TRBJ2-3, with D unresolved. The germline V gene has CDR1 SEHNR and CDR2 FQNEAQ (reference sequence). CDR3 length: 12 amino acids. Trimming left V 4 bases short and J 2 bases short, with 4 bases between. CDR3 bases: TGTGCCAGCAGCTCTAACACAGATACGCAGTATTTT. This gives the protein CASSSNTDTQYF.

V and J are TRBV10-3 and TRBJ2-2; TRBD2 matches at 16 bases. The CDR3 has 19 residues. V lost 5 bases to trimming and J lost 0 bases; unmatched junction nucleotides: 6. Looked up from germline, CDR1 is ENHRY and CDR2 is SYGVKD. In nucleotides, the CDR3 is TGTGCCATCAGTAAACGGGGACTAGCGGGGGGGACGAACACCGGGGAGCTGTTTTTT. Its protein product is CAISKRGLAGGTNTGELFF.

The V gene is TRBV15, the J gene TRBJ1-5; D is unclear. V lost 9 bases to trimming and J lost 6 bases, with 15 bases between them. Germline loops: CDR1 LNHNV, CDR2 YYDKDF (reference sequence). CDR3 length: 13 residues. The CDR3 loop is CATQALGGQPQHF. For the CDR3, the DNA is TGTGCCACTCAGGCCCTGGGAGGTCAGCCCCAGCATTTT.

CDR3 sequence: CATSREGGVAGGLDTQYF. The CDR3, as DNA: TGTGCCACCAGCAGAGAGGGGGGAGTAGCGGGAGGTCTGGATACGCAGTATTTT. The rearrangement joins TRBV15 to TRBJ2-3; 10 nucleotides line up with TRBD2. V was clipped by 0 bases and J by 6 bases; unmatched bases: 12. Germline assignment: CDR1 LNHNV and CDR2 YYDKDF (reference sequence). This CDR3 spans 18 amino acids. The full variable domain, its missing parts supplied by reference TRBV15 and TRBJ2-3, is DAMVIQNPRYQVTQFGKPVTLSCSQTLNHNVMYWYQQKSSQAPKLLFHYYDKDFNNEADTPDNFQSRRPNTSFCFLDIRSPGLGDTAMYLCATSREGGVAGGLDTQYFGPGTRLTVL.

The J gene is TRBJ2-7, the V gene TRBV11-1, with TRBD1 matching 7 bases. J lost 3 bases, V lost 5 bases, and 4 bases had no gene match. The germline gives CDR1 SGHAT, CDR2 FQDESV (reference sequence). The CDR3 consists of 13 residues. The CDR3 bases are TGTGCCAGCAGCGCCAGGGGGAGCTACGAGCAGTACTTC. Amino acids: CASSARGSYEQYF.

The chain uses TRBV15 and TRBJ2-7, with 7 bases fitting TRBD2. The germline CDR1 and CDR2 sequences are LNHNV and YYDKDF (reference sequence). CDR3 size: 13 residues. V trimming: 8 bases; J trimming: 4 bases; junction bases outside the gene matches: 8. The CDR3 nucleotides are TGTGCCACCGGCGTGGGGGGGAGGTACGAGCAGTACTTC. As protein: CATGVGGRYEQYF.